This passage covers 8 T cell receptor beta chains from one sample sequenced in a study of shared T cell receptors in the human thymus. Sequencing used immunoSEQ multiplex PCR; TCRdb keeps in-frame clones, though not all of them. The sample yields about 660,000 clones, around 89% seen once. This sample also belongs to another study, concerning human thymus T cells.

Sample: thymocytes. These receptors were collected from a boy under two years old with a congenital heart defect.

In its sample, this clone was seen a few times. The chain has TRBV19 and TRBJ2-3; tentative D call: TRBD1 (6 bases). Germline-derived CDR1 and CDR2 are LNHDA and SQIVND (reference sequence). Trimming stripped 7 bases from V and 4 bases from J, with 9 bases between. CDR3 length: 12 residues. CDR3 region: CASMAGADTQYF. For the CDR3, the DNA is TGTGCCAGTATGGCAGGGGCAGATACGCAGTATTTT.

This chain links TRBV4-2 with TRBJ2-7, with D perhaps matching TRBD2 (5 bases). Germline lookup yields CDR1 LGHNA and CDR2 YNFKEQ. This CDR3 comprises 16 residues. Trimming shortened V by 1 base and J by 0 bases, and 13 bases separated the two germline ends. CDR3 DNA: TGTGCCAGCAGCCAAGGGTTAGCGCCGAGCTCCTACGAGCAGTACTTC. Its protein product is CASSQGLAPSSYEQYF.

The CDR3: CASSRTGGRTGELFF. In nucleotides, the CDR3 is TGTGCCAGCAGCCGTACAGGGGGCAGGACCGGGGAGCTGTTTTTT. The rearrangement uses TRBV7-2 and TRBJ2-2; 9 bases map to TRBD1. Germline V lookup: CDR1 SGHTA, CDR2 FQGNSA. With V trimmed by 5 bases and J by 5 bases, 6 bases remained unmatched. The CDR3 is made up of 15 amino acids.

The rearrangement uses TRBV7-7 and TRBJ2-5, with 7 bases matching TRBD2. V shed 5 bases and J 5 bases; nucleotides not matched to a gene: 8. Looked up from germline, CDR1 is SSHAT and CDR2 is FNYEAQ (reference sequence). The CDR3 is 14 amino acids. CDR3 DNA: TGTGCCAGCAGCGGAGCGGGGTGGGGGGAGACCCAGTACTTC. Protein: CASSGAGWGETQYF.

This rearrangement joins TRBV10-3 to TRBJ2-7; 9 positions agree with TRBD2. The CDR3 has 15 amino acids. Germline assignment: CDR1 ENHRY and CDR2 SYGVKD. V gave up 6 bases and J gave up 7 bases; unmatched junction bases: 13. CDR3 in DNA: TGTGCCATCAGGCTGGGCGGGAGGGGACCCGGGGAGCAGTACTTC. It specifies CAIRLGGRGPGEQYF.

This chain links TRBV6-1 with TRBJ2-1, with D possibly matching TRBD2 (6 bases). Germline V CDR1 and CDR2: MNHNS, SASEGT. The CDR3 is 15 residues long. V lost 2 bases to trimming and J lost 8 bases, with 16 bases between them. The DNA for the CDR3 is TGTGCCAGCAGTGAACGATCCGGGAGTTGGTATGAGCAGTTCTTC. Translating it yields CASSERSGSWYEQFF.

The CDR3 reads CSVEPGQGYGGYTF. CDR3 bases: TGCAGCGTTGAGCCAGGACAGGGTTATGGTGGCTACACCTTC. The chain links TRBV29-1 to TRBJ1-2; 8 nucleotides agree with TRBD1. Losses at the gene ends were 3 bases for V and 7 bases for J; bases not matched to a gene: 10. From germline, CDR1 is SQVTM and CDR2 ANQGSEA. The CDR3 spans 14 residues.

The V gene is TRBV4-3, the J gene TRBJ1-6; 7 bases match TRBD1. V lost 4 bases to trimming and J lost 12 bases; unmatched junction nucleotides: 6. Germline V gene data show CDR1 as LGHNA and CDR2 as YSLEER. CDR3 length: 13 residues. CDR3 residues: CASSPGRGLPLHF. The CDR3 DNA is TGCGCCAGCAGCCCCGGAAGGGGGCTACCCCTCCACTTT.